These 16 T cell receptor beta chains share one sample of origin, sequenced in a study of T cells after yellow fever vaccination. TCRdb recomputed calls from the 5' RACE reads with MiXCR, one row per CDR3 protein. The sample holds 150,000 to 200,000 distinct CDR3 sequences, 5.5% to 7.5% seen once. This specimen consisted of CD4+ T cells sorted from PBMCs, obtained more than 4 days after the first yellow fever vaccination. These receptors came from a man aged 18 to 29 who received the YFV17D yellow fever vaccine.

In this sample, this clonotype turned up many times. The chain links TRBV7-8 to TRBJ2-1; D is ambiguous. This CDR3 is 16 amino acids long. The V gene lost 5 bases and the J gene lost 1 base, with 15 bases spanning the gap. Germline assignment: CDR1 SGHVS and CDR2 FQNEAQ. As DNA, the CDR3 is TGTGCCAGCAGCCCCTTCCAGTTACTATCCTACAATGAGCAGTTCTTC. Translated: CASSPFQLLSYNEQFF. The full variable domain, rest sourced from reference TRBV7-8 and TRBJ2-1, is GAGVSQSPRYKVAKRGQDVALRCDPISGHVSLFWYQQALGQGPEFLTYFQNEAQLDKSGLPSDRFFAERPEGSVSTLKIQRTQQEDSAVYLCASSPFQLLSYNEQFFGPGTRLTVL.

This clonotype has a count of ten or more. CDR3 bases: TGCAGCGTCGGACAGGGTTCGGATGAGCAGTTCTTC. Translating gives CSVGQGSDEQFF. The chain uses TRBV29-1 and TRBJ2-1; 8 bases map to TRBD1. V trimming: 6 bases; J trimming: 8 bases; junction bases outside the gene matches: 6. CDR1 and CDR2 from the germline V gene are SQVTM and ANQGSEA. The CDR3 totals 12 residues.

There are many counts of this clonotype. V is TRBV11-3 and J is TRBJ2-1; possibly TRBD2 for D (5 bases). This CDR3 comprises 14 residues. Germline CDR1 is SGHNT and CDR2 is YENEEA. V lost 2 bases and J lost 9, with 14 bases in between. The CDR3 sequence is CASSLRPAGVEQFF. The CDR3 DNA reads as TGTGCCAGCAGCTTAAGGCCGGCGGGTGTTGAGCAGTTCTTC.

The chain carries TRBV9 and TRBJ2-2, with D perhaps given as TRBD1 or TRBD2 (5 bases each). CDR1 is SGDLS and CDR2 is YYNGEE in the germline V gene. CDR3 length equals 16 residues. The ends were cut back, 0 bases at V and 3 bases at J, with 12 bases in the middle. CDR3 sequence (DNA): TGTGCCAGCAGCGTAGGGGCCGGGGCCTACACCGGGGAGCTGTTTTTT. Translation gives CASSVGAGAYTGELFF.

This clonotype was seen at least ten times. The chain has TRBV3-1 and TRBJ2-1, with 8 bases lining up with TRBD1. The length of the CDR3 is 14 residues. Germline V CDR1 and CDR2: LGHDT, YNNKEL (reference sequence). Trimming at V came to 1 base and at J to 13 bases, leaving 9 bases not matched to a gene. CDR3 in amino acids: CASSQGVPGGDQFF. In nucleotides, the CDR3 is TGTGCCAGCAGCCAAGGAGTCCCAGGGGGCGATCAGTTCTTC.

A single count supports this clonotype. One junction end disagrees with the germline gene, perhaps due to a read error. The V call is TRBV20-1, the J call TRBJ1-5, with 8 bases lining up with TRBD1. This CDR3 region has 17 residues. Germline-derived CDR1 and CDR2 are DFQATT and SNEGSKA (reference sequence). CDR3 nucleotide sequence: TGCTGTGCTAGAGATACGGTAGCAGGGGGCTTCAATCAGCCCCAGCATTTT. Protein sequence: CCARDTVAGGFNQPQHF.

This clonotype was found many times. The rearrangement joins TRBV5-6 to TRBJ2-7; D is unresolved. V was clipped by 4 bases and J by 5 bases, with 16 bases between them. This CDR3 is 14 amino acids long. Germline-derived CDR1 and CDR2 are SGHDT and YYEEEE. CDR3 residues: CASSRLAAFNEQYV. CDR3 nucleotides: TGTGCCAGCAGCCGGCTGGCAGCTTTTAACGAGCAGTACGTC.

The sample holds a few counts of this clonotype. The chain couples TRBV7-2 to TRBJ1-2; 7 positions match TRBD1. Germline loops: CDR1 SGHTA, CDR2 FQGNSA. The junction had 12 bases not matched to a gene; V was cut back by 5 bases and J by 6 bases. The CDR3 consists of 15 residues. This CDR3 is CASSQHLGQTHGYTF. CDR3 DNA sequence: TGTGCCAGCAGCCAACATCTGGGACAGACCCATGGCTACACCTTC. The full variable domain, completed using reference TRBV7-2 and TRBJ1-2, is GAGVSQSPSNKVTEKGKDVELRCDPISGHTALYWYRQSLGQGLEFLIYFQGNSAPDKSGLPSDRFSAERTGGSVSTLTIQRTQQEDSAVYLCASSQHLGQTHGYTFGSGTRLTVV.

V gene TRBV18 combines with J gene TRBJ2-7; D may be TRBD1 (5 bases). This CDR3 has 14 residues. V lost 4 bases, J lost 0 bases, and 10 bases lay in between. Germline CDR1 reads KGHSH; CDR2 reads LQKENI. The CDR3: CASSRTGLSYEQYF. The CDR3 DNA follows: TGTGCCAGCTCACGAACAGGCCTCTCCTACGAGCAGTACTTC.

This chain uses TRBV7-2 with TRBJ1-2, with D uncertain. This CDR3 spans 13 amino acids. The V gene lost 4 bases and the J gene lost 8 bases, with 14 bases spanning the gap. Germline V gene lookup returns CDR1 SGHTA and CDR2 FQGNSA. The CDR3 sequence is CASSSQPRGGYTF. CDR3 in DNA: TGTGCCAGCAGCTCCCAGCCGCGTGGAGGCTACACCTTC.

Ten or more counts support this clonotype. V is TRBV5-5 and J is TRBJ2-4; 7 nucleotides agree with TRBD1. The germline CDR1 and CDR2 sequences are SGHKS and YYEKEE (reference sequence). The junction had 2 bases not matched to a gene; V was cut back by 2 bases and J by 0 bases. The CDR3 is 15 amino acids. The CDR3 DNA is TGTGCCAGCAGCTTACAGGGGCTAGCCAAAAACATTCAGTACTTC. Amino acids: CASSLQGLAKNIQYF. The variable domain in full, with the rest retrieved from reference TRBV5-5 and TRBJ2-4, is DAGVTQSPTHLIKTRGQQVTLRCSPISGHKSVSWYQQVLGQGPQFIFQYYEKEERGRGNFPDRFSARQFPNYSSELNVNALLLGDSALYLCASSLQGLAKNIQYFGAGTRLSVL.

This clonotype has at least ten counts. The V call is TRBV4-2, the J call TRBJ1-6; 7 positions agree with TRBD1. The V gene's germline CDR1 is LGHNA and CDR2 YNFKEQ. The CDR3 length is 15 residues. V dropped 4 bases and J dropped 3; count of bases not matched to a gene: 3. CDR3 amino acids: CASSRGDSYNSPLHF. The CDR3 nucleotides read TGTGCCAGCAGCCGCGGGGACAGCTATAATTCACCCCTCCACTTT.

This clonotype was seen many times. The chain links TRBV5-1 to TRBJ1-1; TRBD1 matches at 8 bases. The CDR3 length is 15 residues. From germline, CDR1 is SGHRS and CDR2 YFSETQ. The junction had 6 bases not matched to a gene; V was cut back by 4 bases and J by 1 base. The CDR3: CASSRGQGTNTEAFF. In DNA form, the CDR3 reads TGCGCCAGCAGCCGCGGACAGGGAACGAACACTGAAGCTTTCTTT.

The J gene is TRBJ2-3, the V gene TRBV5-1; possibly TRBD2 for D (6 bases). Germline CDR1 reads SGHRS; CDR2 reads YFSETQ. The CDR3 totals 13 residues. Trimming shortened V by 4 bases and J by 2 bases, and 8 bases separated the two germline ends. CDR3 sequence (DNA): TGCGCCAGCAGCGCGGGGCCCACAGATACGCAGTATTTT. This gives the protein CASSAGPTDTQYF.

This clonotype has a count of ten or more. The rearrangement joins TRBV12-3 or TRBV12-4 to TRBJ2-3; a weak D match, TRBD1 (5 bases). V was cut by 6 bases and J by 2 bases, with 15 bases left in between. This CDR3 is built from 15 residues. The CDR3 is CASRRVGRDTDTQYF. Written as DNA, the CDR3 is TGTGCCAGCAGACGAGTCGGCAGGGACACAGATACGCAGTATTTT.

This clonotype occurred many times. This sequence joins TRBV10-2 and TRBJ2-3, with D unclear. V was cut by 7 bases and J by 2 bases, with 7 bases left in between. The CDR3 has 12 residues. Germline-derived CDR1 and CDR2 are WSHSY and SAAADI. Here the CDR3 DNA reads TGCGCCAGCACTAGTACCACAGATACGCAGTATTTT. Amino acids: CASTSTTDTQYF.